The clone carrying this T cell receptor beta chain was seen only a few times. This entry comes from a study of patients and donors after allogeneic stem cell transplantation. This CDR3 contains 14 residues. After removal of 5 bases from V and 5 bases from J, the junction contained 6 bases not matched to a gene. One entry per CDR3 protein, called by TCRdb with MiXCR from the RT-PCR reads. The sample includes about 960,000 distinct CDR3 sequences, roughly 18% of them seen just once. The rearrangement joins TRBV12-3 or TRBV12-4 to TRBJ2-7; 10 bases fit TRBD1. This clonotype was obtained from a human donor who was either an allogeneic HSCT recipient or a stem cell or donor lymphocyte infusion donor (not recorded which). It is not recorded whose cells these are; they may come from a transplant donor. Sequencing was done on a sample of blood, either unsorted or a sorted T cell fraction (not recorded which). The CDR3 sequence: CASSPGTGEDEQYF. CDR3 nucleotide sequence: TGTGCCAGCAGTCCTGGGACAGGGGAAGACGAGCAGTACTTC.